The sequence of this T cell receptor (beta chain) was determined in a study of breast tumors, draining lymph nodes, adjacent tissues (dated by TCRdb to about 2016). Background on the whole study: In breast cancer patients, the study compared the TCR beta repertoires of tumor, adjacent nontumor tissue and axillary lymph nodes. In human breast cancer, the study set out to assess how tumor, surrounding tissue and draining lymph node repertoires relate to one another and whether T cells might be exchanged between them.

Summary of the overall study and its limitations: In luminal-like breast cancer, tumor and nontumor tissue repertoires resembled each other significantly more than in basal-like breast cancer. The study presented the conclusion that tumor T cells originate in lymph nodes as consistent with a hypothesis, not as something directly demonstrated. Tumor T-cell repertoires showed less diversity than lymph node repertoires and more diversity than nontumor tissue repertoires, and tumor T-cell repertoires showed preferential V and J gene usage. The data were judged consistent with most tumor T cells deriving from the lymph node and then expanding within tumor tissue.

The sample was run on an Illumina HiSeq 2000. TCR beta chain libraries were generated by multiplex PCR amplification. The amplified TCR beta chain products were analyzed by high-throughput sequencing. TCRdb reanalyzed the raw reads on its own, using fastp at Q25 for trimming and MiXCR for clone calling, and kept in-frame beta chains. Each record represents a unique CDR3 protein, reported with the most common genes and DNA among its rows. The table for this sample lists 50,000 to 75,000 distinct CDR3 sequences; approximately 57% of them were counted only once. The ten largest clones take up 15% to 20% of the sample. Comment on this clonotype: Its target antigen remains unknown. Because it lacks the conserved phenylalanine or tryptophan at the end, this CDR3 is likely a read error.

V lost 4 bases and J lost 7 bases, and the count of bases not matched to a germline gene is 7. The CDR3 numbers 14 amino acids, ends counted. CDR3 DNA is the only sequence kept; it has 42 bases, read in frame from the first base. CDR1 and CDR2 are drawn from the germline V gene: MGHRA, YSYEKL. The TCR was taken from a female donor with breast cancer. Some clones in this sample may be carry-over from other donors' samples. The sample taken for sequencing was breast tumor tissue. The chain links TRBV4-1 with TRBJ2-7, and 10 bases in between align with TRBD1. The sequenced DNA: TGCGCCAGCAGCCCAAGACAGGGGGCGGGTGAGCAGTACTTG. Its protein product is CASSPRQGAGEQYL.